The T cell receptor (beta chain) under discussion was sequenced for a study of cytomegalovirus exposure and HLA in healthy donors. PCR amplification relied on 60 Vbeta primers (plus 13 Jbeta primers). Clones were read by immunoSEQ multiplex PCR, and TCRdb kept only the in-frame ones, dropping some. The sample yields about 170,000 clones, under 80% seen once. The germline CDR1 and CDR2 sequences are SEHNR and FQNEAQ (reference sequence). The CDR3 consists of 14 residues. Trimming shortened V by 2 bases and J by 9 bases, and 14 bases separated the two germline ends. The chain employs TRBV7-9 and TRBJ2-1; no clear D gene. The sequencing sample was made of PBMCs. The receptor was derived from a man in his forties or fifties in good health and CMV-seronegative. The CDR3 protein is CASSLTLGPREQFF. The CDR3 DNA sequence: TGTGCCAGCAGCTTAACCCTAGGCCCACGTGAGCAGTTCTTC.